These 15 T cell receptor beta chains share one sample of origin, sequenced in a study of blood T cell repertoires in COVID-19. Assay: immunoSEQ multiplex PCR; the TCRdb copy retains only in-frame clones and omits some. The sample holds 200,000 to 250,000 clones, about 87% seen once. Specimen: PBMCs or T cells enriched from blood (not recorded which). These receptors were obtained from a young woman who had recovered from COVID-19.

CDR3 bases: TGTGCCAGCAGCGCAGAACAGGGGCGCGATGGCTACACCTTC. Protein: CASSAEQGRDGYTF. The V and J genes are TRBV7-2 and TRBJ1-2; 7 bases map to TRBD1. V gave up 5 bases and J gave up 6 bases; unmatched junction bases: 9. CDR1 and CDR2 from the germline V gene are SGHTA and FQGNSA. The CDR3 consists of 14 residues.

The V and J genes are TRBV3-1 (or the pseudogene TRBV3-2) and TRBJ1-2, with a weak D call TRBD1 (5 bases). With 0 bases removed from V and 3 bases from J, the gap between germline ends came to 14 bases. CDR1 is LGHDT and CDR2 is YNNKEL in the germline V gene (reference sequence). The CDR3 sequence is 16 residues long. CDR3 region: CASSQDWTQSDYGYTF. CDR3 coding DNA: TGTGCCAGCAGCCAAGATTGGACACAATCGGACTATGGCTACACCTTC.

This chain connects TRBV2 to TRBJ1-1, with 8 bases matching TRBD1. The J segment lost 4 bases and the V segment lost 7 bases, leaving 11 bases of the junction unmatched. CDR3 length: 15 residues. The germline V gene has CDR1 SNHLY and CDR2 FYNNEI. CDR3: CASTEGAGGVTEAFF. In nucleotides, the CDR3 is TGTGCCAGCACCGAAGGGGCAGGGGGCGTCACTGAAGCTTTCTTT.

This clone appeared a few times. Here the CDR3 DNA reads TGTGCCAGCAGCTACAGGCCAACTAATGAAAAACTGTTTTTT. The encoded protein is CASSYRPTNEKLFF. The chain has TRBV27 and TRBJ1-4; perhaps TRBD1 as D (5 bases). The germline V gene has CDR1 MNHEY and CDR2 SMNVEV (reference sequence). The CDR3 has 14 amino acids. V was shortened by 6 bases and J by 0 bases, with 8 bases between the two germline ends.

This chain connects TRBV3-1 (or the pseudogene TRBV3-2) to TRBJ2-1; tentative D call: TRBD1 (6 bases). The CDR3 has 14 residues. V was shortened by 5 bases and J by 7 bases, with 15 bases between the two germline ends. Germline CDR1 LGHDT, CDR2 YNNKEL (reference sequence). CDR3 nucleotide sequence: TGTGCCAGCAGCGCCTCAGGGGAAAGGAATGAGCAGTTCTTC. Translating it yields CASSASGERNEQFF.

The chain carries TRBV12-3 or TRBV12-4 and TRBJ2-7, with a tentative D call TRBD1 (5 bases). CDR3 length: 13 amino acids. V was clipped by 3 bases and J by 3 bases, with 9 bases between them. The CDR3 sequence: CASSFGAVYEQYF. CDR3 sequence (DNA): TGTGCCAGCAGTTTTGGGGCAGTCTACGAGCAGTACTTC.

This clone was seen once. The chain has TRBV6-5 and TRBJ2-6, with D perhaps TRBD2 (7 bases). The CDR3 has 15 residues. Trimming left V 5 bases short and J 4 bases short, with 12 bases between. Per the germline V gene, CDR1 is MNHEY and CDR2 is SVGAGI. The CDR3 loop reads CASSLGGVGANVLTF. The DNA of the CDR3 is TGTGCCAGCAGTCTAGGGGGGGTCGGGGCCAACGTCCTGACTTTC.

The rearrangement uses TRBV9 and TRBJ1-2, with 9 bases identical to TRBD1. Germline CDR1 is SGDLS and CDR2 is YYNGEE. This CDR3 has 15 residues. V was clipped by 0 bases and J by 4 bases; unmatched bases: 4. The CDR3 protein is CASSVDRTGVYGYTF. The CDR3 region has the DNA TGTGCCAGCAGCGTAGACCGGACAGGGGTCTATGGCTACACCTTC.

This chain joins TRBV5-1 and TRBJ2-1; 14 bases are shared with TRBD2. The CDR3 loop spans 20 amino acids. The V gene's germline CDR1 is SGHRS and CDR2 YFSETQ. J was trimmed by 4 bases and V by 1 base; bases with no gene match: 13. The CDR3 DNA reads TGCGCCAGCAGCTTGTGGGGGACTAGCGGGGGCCCCGCCTTATACAATGAGCAGTTCTTC. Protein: CASSLWGTSGGPALYNEQFF.

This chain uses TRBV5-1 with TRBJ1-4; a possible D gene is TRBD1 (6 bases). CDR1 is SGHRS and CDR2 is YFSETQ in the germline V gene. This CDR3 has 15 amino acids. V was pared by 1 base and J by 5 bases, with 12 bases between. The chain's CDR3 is CASSLRTAENEKLFF. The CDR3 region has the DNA TGCGCCAGCAGCTTGAGGACAGCCGAAAATGAAAAACTGTTTTTT.

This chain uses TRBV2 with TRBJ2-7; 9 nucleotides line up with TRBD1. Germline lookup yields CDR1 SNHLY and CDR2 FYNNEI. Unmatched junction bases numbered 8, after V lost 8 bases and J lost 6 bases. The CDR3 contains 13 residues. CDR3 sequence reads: CASSGQGRPEQYF. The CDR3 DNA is TGTGCCAGCTCGGGACAGGGACGTCCCGAGCAGTACTTC.

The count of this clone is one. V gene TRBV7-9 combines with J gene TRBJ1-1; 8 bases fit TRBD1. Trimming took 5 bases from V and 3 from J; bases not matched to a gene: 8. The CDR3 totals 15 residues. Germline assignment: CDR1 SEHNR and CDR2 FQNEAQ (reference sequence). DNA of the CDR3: TGTGCCAGCAGCCTCAGGACAGGGAGGGACACTGAAGCTTTCTTT. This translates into CASSLRTGRDTEAFF.

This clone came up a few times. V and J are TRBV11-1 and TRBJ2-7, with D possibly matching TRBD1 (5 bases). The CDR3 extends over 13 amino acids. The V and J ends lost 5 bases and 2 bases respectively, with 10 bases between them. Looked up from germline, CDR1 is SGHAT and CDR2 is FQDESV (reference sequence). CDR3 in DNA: TGTGCCAGCAGCCCCGTGGGGCCCTACGAGCAGTACTTC. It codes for CASSPVGPYEQYF.

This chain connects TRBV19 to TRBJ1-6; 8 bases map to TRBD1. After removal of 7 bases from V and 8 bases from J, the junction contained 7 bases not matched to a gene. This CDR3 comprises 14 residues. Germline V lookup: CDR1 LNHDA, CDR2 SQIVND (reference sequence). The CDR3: CASKGRTGYSPLHF. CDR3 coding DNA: TGTGCCAGTAAGGGGAGGACAGGGTATTCACCCCTCCACTTT.

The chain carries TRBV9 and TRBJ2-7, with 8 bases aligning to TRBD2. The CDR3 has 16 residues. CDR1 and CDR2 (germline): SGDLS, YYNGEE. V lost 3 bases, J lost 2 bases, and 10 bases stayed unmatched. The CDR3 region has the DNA TGTGCCAGCAGCGCCTCAGAAACCGGGGGGGCCTACGAGCAGTACTTC. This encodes CASSASETGGAYEQYF.